This T cell receptor beta chain was sequenced in a study of blood T cell repertoires in COVID-19. For the study at large: Donors in the United States, Italy and Spain gave samples during acute or convalescent COVID-19.

During active infection, Seattle patients enrolled and were then monitored through disease. CDR1 and CDR2 (germline): ENHRY, SYGVKD. V lost 4 bases, J lost 6 bases, and 15 bases lay in between. The CDR3 has 14 residues. Per the original methods: Estimated nucleated cell counts came from reference gene primer amplification. The data were produced by immunoSEQ multiplex PCR, yet TCRdb's version contains in-frame clones alone and is incomplete. The V and J calls and clone size come from that table; D and trimming were worked out from the DNA. The sample carries 240,000 or so clones, approximately 80% recorded once.

The TCR comes from a woman older than 75 with COVID-19, enrolled during active disease. Sequenced: peripheral blood. This chain links TRBV10-3 with TRBJ1-2; the D gene is possibly TRBD1 (5 bases). CDR3 region: CAISAPRPGDGYTF. The DNA for the CDR3 is TGTGCCATCAGTGCCCCTCGACCGGGGGATGGCTACACCTTC.